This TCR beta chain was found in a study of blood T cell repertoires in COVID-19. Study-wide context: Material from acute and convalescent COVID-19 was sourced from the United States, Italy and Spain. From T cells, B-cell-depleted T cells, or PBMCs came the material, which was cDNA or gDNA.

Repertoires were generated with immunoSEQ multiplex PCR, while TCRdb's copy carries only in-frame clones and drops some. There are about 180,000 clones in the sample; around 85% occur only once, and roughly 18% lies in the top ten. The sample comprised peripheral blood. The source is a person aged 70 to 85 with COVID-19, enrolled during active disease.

The CDR3 region has the DNA TGTGCCAGCAGCAAACGTAAGGGGTTCTATAGCAATCAGCCCCAGCATTTT. Translated, it gives CASSKRKGFYSNQPQHF. The rearrangement joins TRBV21-1 to TRBJ1-5; the D call in the table, TRBD1, was not verified against the DNA. TRBV21-1 is designated a pseudogene. The CDR3 contains 17 residues.